This T cell receptor beta chain was sequenced for a study of T cells in Graves' hyperthyroidism and ophthalmopathy. Findings and caveats of the study: Blood samples included most of the expanded thyroid clonotypes exceeding 0.001. Ophthalmopathy was distinguished from stable hyperthyroidism by 13 V-J signatures.

RNA transcripts were the template for amplifying TCR beta CDR3 regions. During a first-round RT-PCR of the TCR CDR3, the HTBI primer set was used. TCRdb itself ran the multiplex PCR reads through MiXCR, one entry per CDR3 protein. In the table there are hundreds of thousands of distinct CDR3 sequences, under 25% of which are singletons. Patients were excluded because of uncontrolled infection, other autoimmune disease, pregnancy or lactation. PBMCs were collected from a 10 ml volume of fresh peripheral blood. A remark on this clonotype: Its antigen is unidentified.

Sequenced material: blood. The sequence was obtained from a man aged 25 to 45 with Graves' ophthalmopathy.

The DNA of the CDR3 is TGTGCCAGCAGTTATCCCGATTTCTCTCTCAGGGGAGGGACTGAAGCTTTCTTT. Amino acids: CASSYPDFSLRGGTEAFF. The chain has TRBV28 and TRBJ1-1; possibly TRBD1 for D (6 bases). The CDR3 covers 18 residues. In germline, CDR1 is MDHEN, CDR2 SYDVKM. The V end was cut by 4 bases, the J end by 5 bases, with 26 bases between.